This T cell receptor (beta chain) was sequenced for a study of OX40 agonist ivuxolimab in advanced cancers. Turning to the study itself: Subjects had a mean age of around 63 years, with a range of 23 to 79; less than 90% were male. Notes on the study in general: What antigens the expanded peripheral T cells recognized was never established.

On cycle 4 day 1 and cycle 7 day 1, as well as at baseline, blood was sampled. The table lists this clone with a few counts. Its specificity is unknown. Only in-frame clones appear in the TCRdb table, and some are missing; sequencing was by immunoSEQ multiplex PCR. The sample lists fewer than 80,000 clones, roughly 80% occurring once. Sequences were derived from CD4+ or CD8+ T cells sorted from blood, sampled in a trial of the OX40 agonist ivuxolimab. The sequence came from an adult with an advanced solid tumor such as melanoma, head and neck, liver or kidney cancer.

The CDR3 sequence: CASSLFRGLPYEQYF. CDR3 nucleotide sequence: TGTGCCAGCAGTTTATTTAGGGGTCTCCCCTACGAGCAGTACTTC. The chain carries TRBV28 and TRBJ2-7; D may be TRBD1 (5 bases). Germline lookup yields CDR1 MDHEN and CDR2 SYDVKM. The CDR3 length is 15 residues. Between the trimmed V and J ends, which lost 1 base and 2 bases, there was a span of 12 bases.